The clone carrying this T cell receptor beta chain has a count of ten or more. The antigen is unknown. A marrow graft followed busulfan-fludarabine conditioning, with cyclophosphamide on days +3 and +4. This sample is part of a study of T cells after posttransplantation cyclophosphamide. Germline-derived CDR1 and CDR2 are MGHRA and YSYEKL. This CDR3 region has 16 residues. The ends were cut back, 3 bases at V and 2 bases at J, with 11 bases in the middle. Assay used: immunoSEQ multiplex PCR; TCRdb lists only in-frame clones, some missing. The specimen gives around 8,000 clones without singletons; the ten biggest hold about 6.4%. Notes on the study in general: Blood and skin or GI T cell repertoires showed limited TRB overlap. Recipient CMV seropositivity and CMV reactivation strongly tracked TRB clonality. Donor CD8+ memory clones often dominated recipient blood repertoires at later times.

The chain carries TRBV4-1 and TRBJ2-6; weak D call: TRBD2 (6 bases). This clonotype originated in a young adult male patient who received an allogeneic stem cell transplant from an unrelated donor, was CMV-positive, and had acute and chronic GVHD. Some T cells may be graft donor cells. Sample: PBMCs, taken after an allogeneic stem cell transplant with post-transplant cyclophosphamide. DNA for the CDR3: TGCGCCAGCAGCCAGAGAGGCGGGGCTGGGGCCAACGTCCTGACTTTC. Amino acid sequence: CASSQRGGAGANVLTF.